This T cell receptor beta chain came from a study of T cells in Graves' hyperthyroidism and ophthalmopathy. At least ten counts were recorded for this clonotype. RNA transcripts were the template for amplifying TCR beta CDR3 regions. RT-PCR in the first round (using the HTBI primer set) targeted the TCR CDR3. Each CDR3 protein gets one entry after TCRdb re-called the multiplex PCR reads with MiXCR. This table holds under 250,000 distinct CDR3 sequences, more than 15% found once. Looked up from germline, CDR1 is SGHRS and CDR2 is YFSETQ. The CDR3 contains 15 residues. Trimming removed 0 bases from V and 8 bases from J, with 17 bases in between.

The sample comprised blood. The chain uses TRBV5-1 and TRBJ1-2, with D perhaps matching TRBD1 (5 bases). The TCR comes from a man aged 45-60 years with Graves' hyperthyroidism. CDR3 protein: CASSLEGVSSRGYTF. CDR3 nucleotide sequence: TGCGCCAGCAGCTTGGAAGGGGTATCCTCTCGAGGCTACACCTTC.